The 19 T cell receptor beta chains below all came from one sample that was sequenced in a study of low-dose radiotherapy and immunotherapy resistance in tumors. First-strand cDNA relied on TRAV- and TRBV-specific primers spanning alpha and beta chains. With a V-primer adapter and a constant-region primer, TCRs were amplified for around 21 PCR cycles. TCRdb used MiXCR to reprocess the reads, holding one entry per CDR3 protein. The sample consists of some 10,000 distinct CDR3 sequences, less than 50% of them appearing once. The origin of the receptors is a human donor with advanced metastatic prostate, ovarian, gallbladder or colorectal cancer (not recorded which). This table probably holds off-target reads from a library built for another chain.

This clonotype occurred once. V gene TRBV5-4 combines with J gene TRBJ2-5, with D tentatively TRBD1 (5 bases). Germline values: CDR1 SGHNT, CDR2 YYREEE (reference sequence). V shed 0 bases and J shed 5 bases, with 8 bases lying between them. The CDR3 spans 13 residues. The CDR3 spells CASSLDRPETQYF. CDR3 nucleotides: TGTGCCAGCAGCTTGGACAGGCCGGAGACCCAGTACTTC.

This clonotype is medium-sized. V usage is TRBV5-4 and J usage is TRBJ2-3; 12 bases are shared with TRBD2. V shed 0 bases, J shed 5 bases, and the junction held 4 bases outside the gene matches. The CDR3 is made up of 16 amino acids. Germline V gives CDR1 SGHNT, CDR2 YYREEE (reference sequence). Here the CDR3 reads CASSLGLAGVRDTQYF. CDR3 coding DNA: TGTGCCAGCAGCTTGGGACTAGCGGGAGTAAGAGATACGCAGTATTTT.

This clonotype turned up a few times. This rearrangement joins TRBV11-2 to TRBJ2-7; D tentatively reads TRBD1 or TRBD2 (5 bases each). This CDR3 has 13 residues. The germline CDR1 and CDR2 sequences are SGHAT and FQNNGV. The V end lost 3 bases, the J end lost 6 bases, and 12 bases lay between the germline ends. The CDR3 reads CASSFRDLGEQYF. The CDR3 nucleotides read TGTGCCAGCAGCTTCCGGGACCTGGGCGAGCAGTACTTC.

The chain recombines TRBV20-1 with TRBJ1-1; D gene unclear. Germline CDR1 DFQATT, CDR2 SNEGSKA (reference sequence). Trimming cost V 1 base and J 7 bases, with 16 bases left between them. The CDR3 covers 14 residues. CDR3 region: CSARGVPRGGEAFF. The DNA of the CDR3 is TGCAGTGCTAGAGGGGTCCCCCGGGGAGGTGAAGCTTTCTTT.

This clonotype has just a few counts. J is TRBJ1-1 and V is TRBV18, with D possibly being TRBD1 (5 bases). Per the germline V gene, CDR1 is KGHSH and CDR2 is LQKENI. This CDR3 comprises 15 residues. V lost 4 bases to trimming and J lost 4 bases, with 16 bases between them. DNA for the CDR3: TGTGCCAGCTCACTTGGGACTGCGGCACGCACTGAAGCTTTCTTT. It is translated as CASSLGTAARTEAFF.

The rearrangement links TRBV4-1 to TRBJ2-7, with 10 bases fitting TRBD1. CDR1 is MGHRA and CDR2 is YSYEKL in the germline V gene. After removal of 5 bases from V and 6 bases from J, the junction contained 7 bases not matched to a gene. The CDR3 loop spans 14 amino acids. The CDR3: CASSGQGGAGEQYF. In DNA, the CDR3 is TGCGCCAGCAGCGGACAGGGGGGGGCGGGCGAGCAGTACTTC.

The genes are TRBV11-2 and TRBJ2-7; perhaps TRBD2 as D (5 bases). The CDR3 runs to 12 residues. CDR1 is SGHAT, CDR2 FQNNGV, per germline. V shed 4 bases and J shed 4 bases, with 8 bases lying between them. CDR3 DNA: TGTGCCAGCAGCTCACCGGGGTACGAGCAGTACTTC. Its protein is CASSSPGYEQYF. The complete variable domain, with remaining parts taken from reference TRBV11-2 and TRBJ2-7, reads EAGVAQSPRYKIIEKRQSVAFWCNPISGHATLYWYQQILGQGPKLLIQFQNNGVVDDSQLPKDRFSAERLKGVDSTLKIQPAKLEDSAVYLCASSSPGYEQYFGPGTRLTVT.

This chain uses TRBV5-4 with TRBJ2-1; 7 bases align to TRBD2. J was trimmed by 6 bases and V by 0 bases; bases with no gene match: 9. Germline V lookup: CDR1 SGHNT, CDR2 YYREEE (reference sequence). This CDR3 region has 16 residues. The DNA for the CDR3 is TGTGCCAGCAGCTTGGGGGGGAGGGCCGGGCCCAATGAGCAGTTCTTC. Protein sequence: CASSLGGRAGPNEQFF.

The CDR3 coding sequence is TGTGCCAGCAGCTTAGAAGGTCGGACGCTTTCTCAGCCCCAGCATTTT. Its translation is CASSLEGRTLSQPQHF. V usage is TRBV7-8 and J usage is TRBJ1-5, with D uncertain. This CDR3 contains 16 residues. V was trimmed by 1 base and J by 6 bases, leaving 16 bases between them. Germline V gene data show CDR1 as SGHVS and CDR2 as FQNEAQ.

This chain joins TRBV5-1 and TRBJ1-2; no clear D gene. The germline V and J ends were trimmed by 3 bases and 3 bases, with 9 bases remaining between them. CDR1 SGHRS and CDR2 YFSETQ come from the germline V gene. CDR3 length: 13 amino acids. This CDR3 reads CASSYRIDYGYTF. In nucleotides, the CDR3 is TGCGCCAGCAGCTATCGGATAGACTATGGCTACACCTTC. The complete variable domain, with remaining parts taken from reference TRBV5-1 and TRBJ1-2, reads KAGVTQTPRYLIKTRGQQVTLSCSPISGHRSVSWYQQTPGQGLQFLFEYFSETQRNKGNFPGRFSGRQFSNSRSEMNVSTLELGDSALYLCASSYRIDYGYTFGSGTRLTVV.

By share, this clonotype counts as medium-sized. CDR3 in amino acids: CASSVDGMRDTQYF. For the CDR3, the DNA is TGTGCCAGCAGCGTAGACGGGATGCGGGATACGCAGTATTTT. The V gene is TRBV9, the J gene TRBJ2-3, with D possibly TRBD2 on 5 matching bases. CDR3 length equals 14 residues. Germline CDR1 reads SGDLS; CDR2 reads YYNGEE. V lost 0 bases to trimming and J lost 6 bases, with 11 bases between them.

The chain carries TRBV3-1 and TRBJ1-1; 7 bases are shared with TRBD1. The J segment lost 6 bases and the V segment lost 3 bases, leaving 4 bases of the junction unmatched. Germline CDR1 and CDR2: LGHDT and YNNKEL (reference sequence). CDR3 length: 13 amino acids. The CDR3 region is CASSHFGQAEAFF. The CDR3, as DNA: TGTGCCAGCAGCCACTTCGGACAGGCTGAAGCTTTCTTT.

The rearrangement links TRBV12-3 or TRBV12-4 to TRBJ1-2; a weak D match, TRBD1 (5 bases). Deletions cut 3 bases from V and 7 bases from J, with 12 bases between. This CDR3 is 13 amino acids long. As DNA, the CDR3 is TGTGCCAGCAGTTTTGCGGGGACCGGTGGCTACACCTTC. Translation: CASSFAGTGGYTF.

V is TRBV5-5 and J is TRBJ2-3; D remains ambiguous. V was clipped by 4 bases and J by 6 bases, with 15 bases between them. This CDR3 has 14 amino acids. CDR1 and CDR2 (germline): SGHKS, YYEKEE (reference sequence). The CDR3 coding sequence is TGTGCCAGCAGCCGCCGACTGTCCCAGGATACGCAGTATTTT. It encodes CASSRRLSQDTQYF.

The J gene is TRBJ1-1, the V gene TRBV11-2; D ambiguous. The germline CDR1 and CDR2 sequences are SGHAT and FQNNGV. The CDR3 is made up of 12 amino acids. Trimming took off 1 base at V and 5 bases at J, with 5 bases between the two ends. The CDR3 sequence is CASSLGQTEAFF. Here the CDR3 DNA reads TGTGCCAGCAGCTTAGGCCAGACTGAAGCTTTCTTT.

The rearrangement links TRBV6-5 to TRBJ1-2, with no clear D. The CDR3 spans 14 residues. Germline V CDR1 and CDR2: MNHEY, SVGAGI. Deletions cut 3 bases from V and 3 bases from J, with 11 bases between. The chain's CDR3 is CASSYGGQDYGYTF. The DNA for the CDR3 is TGTGCCAGCAGTTATGGAGGGCAGGACTATGGCTACACCTTC.

V gene TRBV6-1 combines with J gene TRBJ2-7, with unresolved D. Germline V gene data show CDR1 as MNHNS and CDR2 as SASEGT. The V end was cut by 0 bases, the J end by 3 bases, with 12 bases between. The CDR3 runs to 15 residues. CDR3 DNA sequence: TGTGCCAGCAGTGAAGCTTTGGACGGATACTACGAGCAGTACTTC. As protein: CASSEALDGYYEQYF.

This clonotype was detected only a few times. The CDR3 nucleotides are TGCAGTGCTAGGGCGACCACAGGGGATCCCGGGGAGCTGTTTTTT. Amino acids: CSARATTGDPGELFF. The chain links TRBV20-1 to TRBJ2-2; 7 bases align to TRBD1. The CDR3 has 15 amino acids. Germline V CDR1 and CDR2: DFQATT, SNEGSKA (reference sequence). Trimming at V came to 3 bases and at J to 6 bases, leaving 10 bases not matched to a gene.

This clonotype was seen more than once but under ten times. V is TRBV3-1 and J is TRBJ2-1; D may be TRBD2 (6 bases). This CDR3 region has 15 residues. The V end lost 4 bases, the J end lost 0 bases, and 10 bases lay between the germline ends. CDR1 is LGHDT and CDR2 is YNNKEL in the germline V gene (reference sequence). In DNA form, the CDR3 reads TGTGCCAGCAGCCCGGACGGGAGCTCCTACAATGAGCAGTTCTTC. This gives the protein CASSPDGSSYNEQFF.